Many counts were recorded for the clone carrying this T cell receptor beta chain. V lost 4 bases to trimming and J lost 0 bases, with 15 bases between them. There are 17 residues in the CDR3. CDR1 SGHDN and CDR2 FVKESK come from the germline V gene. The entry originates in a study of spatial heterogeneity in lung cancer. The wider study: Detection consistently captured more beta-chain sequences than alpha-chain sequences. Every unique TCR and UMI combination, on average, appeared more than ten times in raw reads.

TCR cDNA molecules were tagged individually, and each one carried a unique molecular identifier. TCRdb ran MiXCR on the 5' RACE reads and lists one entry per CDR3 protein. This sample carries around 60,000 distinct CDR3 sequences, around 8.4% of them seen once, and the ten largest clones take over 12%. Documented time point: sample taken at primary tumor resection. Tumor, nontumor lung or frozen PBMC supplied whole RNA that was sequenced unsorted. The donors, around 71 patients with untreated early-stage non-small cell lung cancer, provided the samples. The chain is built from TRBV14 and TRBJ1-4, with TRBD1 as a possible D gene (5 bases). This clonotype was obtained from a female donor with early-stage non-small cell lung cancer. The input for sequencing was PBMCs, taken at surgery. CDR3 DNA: TGTGCCAGCAGCCCCGACGGGGGACGAGCAACTAATGAAAAACTGTTTTTT. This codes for CASSPDGGRATNEKLFF.